This T cell receptor (beta chain) was obtained from a study of T-cell memory formation after mild COVID-19. Whole-study findings and limits: Memory cells collected pre-infection included some clones that later responded, suggesting cross-reactive memory joined.

This clonotype was seen a handful of times. What it binds is unknown. MiXCR was run by TCRdb on the 5' RACE reads, yielding one entry per CDR3 protein. The repertoire has some 160,000 distinct CDR3 sequences, about a third of them found once; the top ten carry around 13%. This CDR3 region has 14 residues. Unmatched junction bases numbered 11, after V lost 6 bases and J lost 6 bases. CDR1 and CDR2 (germline): DFQATT, SNEGSKA (reference sequence). The chain links TRBV20-1 to TRBJ1-5; the match to TRBD1 covers 7 bases. The TCR comes from an adult woman who had mild COVID-19 (a few samples of this study predate the infection). Cell type and time point are not known. Sequenced sample: PBMCs or a T cell subset sorted from them (not recorded which). Written as DNA, the CDR3 is TGCAGTGCCCTCGGAGACAGGGCGTTTCAGCCCCAGCATTTT. Protein sequence: CSALGDRAFQPQHF.